Detailed here is one TCR beta chain. This record comes from a study of OX40 agonist ivuxolimab in advanced cancers. Overall study: Those treated in dose escalation had hepatocellular carcinoma, melanoma, renal cell cancer or head and neck cancer.

TCRdb's copy holds only in-frame clones and misses some; the assay was immunoSEQ multiplex PCR. The sample carries tens of thousands of clones, about 90% recorded once. Trimming cost V 3 bases and J 4 bases; bases outside gene matches: 6. Germline V gene sequence: CDR1 SNHLY, CDR2 FYNNEI. The CDR3 runs 15 residues. This TCR was sampled from an adult with an advanced solid tumor such as melanoma, head and neck, liver or kidney cancer. The sample consisted of CD4+ or CD8+ T cells sorted from blood, taken in a trial of the OX40 agonist ivuxolimab. V usage is TRBV2 and J usage is TRBJ2-5, with 9 positions matching TRBD2. The CDR3 nucleotides read TGTGCCAGCAGTGAGGAGCTAGCGGGAAGAGAGACCCAGTACTTC. Translation gives CASSEELAGRETQYF.